The 11 T cell receptor beta chains below were found in one sample sequenced in a study of blood T cells in healthy people across ages. Sample-barcoded 5' priming and a J-beta primer mix drove a second PCR of roughly 6 to 12 cycles. TCRdb used MiXCR to reprocess the 5' RACE reads, holding one entry per CDR3 protein. This sample has some 760,000 distinct CDR3 sequences, with 20% to 25% found just once. The same data also went into a second study, on T cells of mothers and their children.

Sequences were obtained from blood. These receptors all come from a boy younger than 18 in good health.

The chain has TRBV3-1 and TRBJ2-1; D call uncertain. The V end was cut by 2 bases, the J end by 5 bases, with 4 bases between. CDR1 LGHDT and CDR2 YNNKEL come from the germline V gene (reference sequence). This CDR3 has 12 residues. CDR3 region: CASSQINNEQFF. Here the CDR3 DNA reads TGTGCCAGCAGCCAAATAAACAATGAGCAGTTCTTC.

In this sample, this clonotype turned up many times. The chain is built from TRBV18 and TRBJ2-5; 10 bases align to TRBD1. Germline CDR1 KGHSH, CDR2 LQKENI. Trimming took 3 bases from V and 5 from J; bases not matched to a gene: 3. This CDR3 has 14 amino acids. Here the CDR3 reads CASSPRDRGETQYF. For the CDR3, the DNA is TGTGCCAGCTCACCGAGGGACAGGGGTGAGACCCAGTACTTC.

V gene TRBV2 combines with J gene TRBJ1-5, with 8 nucleotides matching TRBD1. The CDR3 consists of 16 residues. The ends lost 4 bases at V and 1 base at J; junction bases unmatched: 6. From germline, CDR1 is SNHLY and CDR2 FYNNEI. The CDR3 DNA is TGTGCCAGCAGTGGTGGATCAGGGGGCAGCAATCAGCCCCAGCATTTT. This sequence encodes CASSGGSGGSNQPQHF.

The chain is built from TRBV5-1 and TRBJ1-4; D remains unclear. With 1 base removed from V and 5 bases from J, the gap between germline ends came to 6 bases. The CDR3 totals 13 residues. Germline loops: CDR1 SGHRS, CDR2 YFSETQ. The CDR3 region is CASSLQQNEKLFF. In DNA form, the CDR3 reads TGCGCCAGCAGCTTGCAACAGAATGAAAAACTGTTTTTT.

The chain uses TRBV7-2 and TRBJ1-6, with D uncertain. V shed 5 bases and J shed 8 bases, with 10 bases lying between them. This CDR3 spans 13 amino acids. The germline CDR1 and CDR2 sequences are SGHTA and FQGNSA. The CDR3 region is CASSLGSYSPLHF. The CDR3 coding sequence is TGTGCCAGCAGCCTGGGGAGTTATTCACCCCTCCACTTT.

This rearrangement joins TRBV10-2 to TRBJ2-3; TRBD2 matches at 7 bases. This CDR3 is 14 amino acids long. Germline lookup yields CDR1 WSHSY and CDR2 SAAADI. V was pared by 8 bases and J by 5 bases, with 10 bases of the junction left unmatched. CDR3 nucleotide sequence: TGCGCCAGCTACAGCGGGGTCCCGGAAGATACGCAGTATTTT. Amino acid sequence: CASYSGVPEDTQYF.

This sequence joins TRBV10-3 and TRBJ2-1; 7 bases are shared with TRBD1. The V segment lost 1 base and the J segment 8 bases; nucleotides outside the gene matches: 2. In germline, CDR1 is ENHRY, CDR2 SYGVKD. This CDR3 comprises 13 residues. The CDR3 loop is CAISEYRGDEQFF. CDR3 sequence (DNA): TGTGCCATCAGTGAGTACAGGGGAGATGAGCAGTTCTTC.

The CDR3 sequence is CASRSWGGSEQFF. In DNA, the CDR3 is TGTGCCAGCAGATCATGGGGTGGGAGTGAGCAGTTCTTC. The rearrangement uses TRBV7-6 and TRBJ2-1; a possible D gene is TRBD2 (5 bases). V lost 6 bases and J 9 bases, leaving 15 bases between the germline ends. Germline V lookup: CDR1 SGHVS, CDR2 FNYEAQ. The CDR3 extends over 13 amino acids.

This chain joins TRBV29-1 and TRBJ1-2; possibly TRBD1 for D (6 bases). This CDR3 has 16 amino acids. Per germline, CDR1 SQVTM and CDR2 ANQGSEA. The germline V and J ends were trimmed by 2 bases and 3 bases, with 19 bases remaining between them. The CDR3: CSVELKGERVDYGYTF. The CDR3, as DNA: TGCAGCGTTGAACTAAAGGGGGAGAGGGTTGACTATGGCTACACCTTC. Based on the CDR3 plus reference TRBV29-1 and TRBJ1-2, the full variable domain is SAVISQKPSRDICQRGTSLTIQCQVDSQVTMMFWYRQQPGQSLTLIATANQGSEATYESGFVIDKFPISRPNLTFSTLTVSNMSPEDSSIYLCSVELKGERVDYGYTFGSGTRLTVV.

The gene calls are TRBV6-6 and TRBJ1-4, with D possibly TRBD1 on 6 matching bases. Trimming left V 6 bases short and J 8 bases short, with 22 bases between. Germline CDR1 reads MNHNY; CDR2 reads SVGAGI (reference sequence). The CDR3 sequence is 16 residues long. The chain's CDR3 is CASSRAAGGVGEKLFF. The CDR3 region has the DNA TGTGCCAGCAGCAGAGCTGCCGGGGGCGTGGGGGAAAAACTGTTTTTT.

This clonotype was found a few times. V and J are TRBV10-3 and TRBJ1-1; no definite D call. V was clipped by 3 bases and J by 1 base, with 12 bases between them. CDR1 and CDR2 from the germline V gene are ENHRY and SYGVKD. The CDR3 is 15 residues long. CDR3 nucleotides: TGTGCCATCAGTGATGGTGGAATGGGGAACACTGAAGCTTTCTTT. Encoded protein: CAISDGGMGNTEAFF.